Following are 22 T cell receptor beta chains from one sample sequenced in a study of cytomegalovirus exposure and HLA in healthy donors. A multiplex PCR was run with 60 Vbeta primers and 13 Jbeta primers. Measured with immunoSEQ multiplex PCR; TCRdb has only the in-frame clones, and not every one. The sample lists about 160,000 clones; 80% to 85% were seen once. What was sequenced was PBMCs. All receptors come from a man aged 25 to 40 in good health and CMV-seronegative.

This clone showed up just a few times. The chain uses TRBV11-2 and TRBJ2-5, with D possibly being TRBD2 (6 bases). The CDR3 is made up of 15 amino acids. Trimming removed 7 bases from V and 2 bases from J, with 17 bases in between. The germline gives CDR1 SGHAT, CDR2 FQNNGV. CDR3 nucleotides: TGTGCCAGCACCTTGGAACTAGCTCCTCAAGAGACCCAGTACTTC. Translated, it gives CASTLELAPQETQYF.

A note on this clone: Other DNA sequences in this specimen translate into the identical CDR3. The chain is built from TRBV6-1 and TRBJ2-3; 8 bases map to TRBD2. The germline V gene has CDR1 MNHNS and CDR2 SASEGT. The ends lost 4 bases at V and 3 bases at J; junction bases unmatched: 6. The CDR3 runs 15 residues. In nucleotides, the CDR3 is TGTGCCAGCAGTGGGCTCGCGGGAGGAACAGATACGCAGTATTTT. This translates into CASSGLAGGTDTQYF.

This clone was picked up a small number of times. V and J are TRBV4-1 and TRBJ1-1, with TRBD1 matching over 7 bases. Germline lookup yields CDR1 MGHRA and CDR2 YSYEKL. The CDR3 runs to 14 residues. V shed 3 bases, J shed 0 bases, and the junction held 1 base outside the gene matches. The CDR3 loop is CASSQGTVNTEAFF. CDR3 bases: TGCGCCAGCAGCCAGGGGACAGTGAACACTGAAGCTTTCTTT.

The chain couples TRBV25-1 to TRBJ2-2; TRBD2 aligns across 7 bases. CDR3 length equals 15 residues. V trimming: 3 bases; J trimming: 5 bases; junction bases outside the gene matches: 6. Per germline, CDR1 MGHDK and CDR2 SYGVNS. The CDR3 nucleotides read TGTGCCAGCAGTGAGGGCGGGAGCTGGACCGGGGAGCTGTTTTTT. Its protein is CASSEGGSWTGELFF.

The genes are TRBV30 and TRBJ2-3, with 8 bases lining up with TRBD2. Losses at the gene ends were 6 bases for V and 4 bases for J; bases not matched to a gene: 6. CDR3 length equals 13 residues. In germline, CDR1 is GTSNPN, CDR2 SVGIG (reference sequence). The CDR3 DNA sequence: TGTGCCTGCCATTCTAGCGGGCCAGATACGCAGTATTTT. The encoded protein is CACHSSGPDTQYF.

CDR3 region: CASSDTGTGFGYTF. The CDR3, as DNA: TGTGCCAGCAGTGATACCGGGACAGGATTTGGCTACACCTTC. V is TRBV6-4 and J is TRBJ1-2; 8 bases map to TRBD1. The germline CDR1 and CDR2 sequences are MRHNA and SNTAGT. V shed 3 bases, J shed 7 bases, and the junction held 7 bases outside the gene matches. CDR3 size: 14 residues.

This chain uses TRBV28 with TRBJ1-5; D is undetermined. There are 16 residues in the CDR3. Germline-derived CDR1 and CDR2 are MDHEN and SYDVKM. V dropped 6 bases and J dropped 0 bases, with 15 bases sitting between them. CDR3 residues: CASRLGTQYSNQPQHF. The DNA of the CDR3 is TGTGCCAGCAGACTAGGCACTCAGTATAGCAATCAGCCCCAGCATTTT.

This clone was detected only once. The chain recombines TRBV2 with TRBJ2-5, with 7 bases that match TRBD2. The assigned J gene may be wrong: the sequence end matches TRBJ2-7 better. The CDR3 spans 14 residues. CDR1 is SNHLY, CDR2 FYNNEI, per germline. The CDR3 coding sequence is TGTGCCAGCGTCGCAGGACTAGAGAACTACGAGCAGTACTTC. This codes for CASVAGLENYEQYF.

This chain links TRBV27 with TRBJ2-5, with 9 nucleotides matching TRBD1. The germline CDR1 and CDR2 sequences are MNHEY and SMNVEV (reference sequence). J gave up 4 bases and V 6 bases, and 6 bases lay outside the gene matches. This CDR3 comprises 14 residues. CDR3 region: CASRGQGRGETQYF. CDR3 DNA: TGTGCCAGCAGAGGACAGGGGAGGGGAGAGACCCAGTACTTC.

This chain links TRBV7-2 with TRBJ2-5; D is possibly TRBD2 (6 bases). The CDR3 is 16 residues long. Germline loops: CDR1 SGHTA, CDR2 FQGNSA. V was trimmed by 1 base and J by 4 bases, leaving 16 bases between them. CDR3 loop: CASSLGKAGGPETQYF. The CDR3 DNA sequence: TGTGCCAGCAGCTTAGGGAAGGCCGGGGGTCCAGAGACCCAGTACTTC.

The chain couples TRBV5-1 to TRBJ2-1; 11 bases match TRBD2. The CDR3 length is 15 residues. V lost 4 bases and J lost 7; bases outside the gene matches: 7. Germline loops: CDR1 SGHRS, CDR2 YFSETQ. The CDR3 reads CASSDGTSGVNEQFF. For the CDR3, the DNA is TGCGCCAGCAGCGATGGGACTAGCGGAGTTAATGAGCAGTTCTTC.

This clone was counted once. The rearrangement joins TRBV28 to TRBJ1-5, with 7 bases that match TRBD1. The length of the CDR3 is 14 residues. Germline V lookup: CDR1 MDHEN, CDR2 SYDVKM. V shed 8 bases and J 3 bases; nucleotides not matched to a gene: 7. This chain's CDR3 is CASGGGGFNQPQHF. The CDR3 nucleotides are TGTGCCAGCGGAGGGGGCGGTTTCAATCAGCCCCAGCATTTT.

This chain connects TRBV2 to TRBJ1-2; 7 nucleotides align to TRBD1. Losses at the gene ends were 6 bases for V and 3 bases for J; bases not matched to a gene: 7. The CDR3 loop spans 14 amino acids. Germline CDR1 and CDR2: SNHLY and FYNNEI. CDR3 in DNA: TGTGCCAGCAGCCTGACAGGGTGGGACTATGGCTACACCTTC. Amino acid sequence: CASSLTGWDYGYTF.

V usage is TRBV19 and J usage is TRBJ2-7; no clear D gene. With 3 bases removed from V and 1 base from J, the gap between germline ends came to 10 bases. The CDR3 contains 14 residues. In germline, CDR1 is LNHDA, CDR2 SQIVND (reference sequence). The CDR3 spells CASSMVSKSYEQYF. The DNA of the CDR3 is TGTGCCAGTAGTATGGTCAGTAAATCCTACGAGCAGTACTTC.

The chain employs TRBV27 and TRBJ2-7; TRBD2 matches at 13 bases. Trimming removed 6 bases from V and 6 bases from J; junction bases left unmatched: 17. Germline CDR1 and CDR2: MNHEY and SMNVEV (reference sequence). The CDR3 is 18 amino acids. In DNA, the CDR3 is TGTGCCAGCAGACGACAGGGACTCTCACTAGCGGGAGGGGGCGAGCAGTACTTC. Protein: CASRRQGLSLAGGGEQYF.

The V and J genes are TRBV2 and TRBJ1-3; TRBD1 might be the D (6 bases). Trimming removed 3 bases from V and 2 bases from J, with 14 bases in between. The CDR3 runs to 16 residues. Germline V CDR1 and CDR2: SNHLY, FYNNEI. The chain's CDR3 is CASSDWGLQAGNTIYF. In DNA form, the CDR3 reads TGTGCCAGCAGTGATTGGGGGCTACAAGCTGGAAACACCATATATTTT.

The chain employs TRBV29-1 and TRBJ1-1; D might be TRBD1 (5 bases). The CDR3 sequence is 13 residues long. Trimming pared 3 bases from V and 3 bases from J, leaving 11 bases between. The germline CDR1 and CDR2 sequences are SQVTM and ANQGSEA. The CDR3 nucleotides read TGCAGCGTTGACCCGCAGGGTGACACTGAAGCTTTCTTT. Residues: CSVDPQGDTEAFF.

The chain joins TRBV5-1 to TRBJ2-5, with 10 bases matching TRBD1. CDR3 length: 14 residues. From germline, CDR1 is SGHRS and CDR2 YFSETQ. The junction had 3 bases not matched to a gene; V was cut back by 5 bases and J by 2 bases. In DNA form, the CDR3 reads TGCGCCAGCAGGCGACAGGGGGCTCAAGAGACCCAGTACTTC. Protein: CASRRQGAQETQYF.

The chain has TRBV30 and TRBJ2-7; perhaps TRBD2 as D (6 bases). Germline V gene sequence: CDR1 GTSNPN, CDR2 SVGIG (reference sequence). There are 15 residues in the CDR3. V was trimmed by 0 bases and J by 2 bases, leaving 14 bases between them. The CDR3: CAWSVGGTPAYEQYF. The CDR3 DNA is TGTGCCTGGAGTGTGGGCGGGACCCCTGCCTACGAGCAGTACTTC.

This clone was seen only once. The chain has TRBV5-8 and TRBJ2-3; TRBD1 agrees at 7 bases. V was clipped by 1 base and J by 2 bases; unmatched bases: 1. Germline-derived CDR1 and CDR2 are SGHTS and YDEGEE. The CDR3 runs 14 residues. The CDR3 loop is CASSLTGVTDTQYF. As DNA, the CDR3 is TGTGCCAGCAGCTTGACAGGGGTCACAGATACGCAGTATTTT.

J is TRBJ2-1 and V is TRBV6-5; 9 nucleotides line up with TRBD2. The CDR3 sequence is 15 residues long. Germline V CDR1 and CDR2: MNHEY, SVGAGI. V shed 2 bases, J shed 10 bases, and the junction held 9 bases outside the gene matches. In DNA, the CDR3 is TGTGCCAGCAGTTACGGGGGCGGGAGGGTTCGAGAGCAGTTCTTC. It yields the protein CASSYGGGRVREQFF.

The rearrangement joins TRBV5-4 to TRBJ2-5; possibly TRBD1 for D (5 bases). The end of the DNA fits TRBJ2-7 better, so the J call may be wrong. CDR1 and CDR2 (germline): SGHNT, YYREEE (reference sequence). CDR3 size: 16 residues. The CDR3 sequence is CASSLGGPDRPYEQYF. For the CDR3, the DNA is TGTGCCAGCAGCTTGGGGGGCCCAGACCGCCCCTACGAGCAGTACTTC.